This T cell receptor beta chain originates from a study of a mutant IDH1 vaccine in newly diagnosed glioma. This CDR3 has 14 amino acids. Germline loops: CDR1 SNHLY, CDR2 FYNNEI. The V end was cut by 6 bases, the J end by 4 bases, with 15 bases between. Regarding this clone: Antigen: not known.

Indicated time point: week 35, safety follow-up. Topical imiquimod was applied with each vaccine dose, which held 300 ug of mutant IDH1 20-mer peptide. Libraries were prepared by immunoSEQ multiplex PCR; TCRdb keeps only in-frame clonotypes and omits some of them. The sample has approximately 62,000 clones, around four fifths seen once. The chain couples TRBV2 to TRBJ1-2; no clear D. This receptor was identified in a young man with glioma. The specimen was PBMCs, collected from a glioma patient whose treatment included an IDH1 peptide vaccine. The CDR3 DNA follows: TGTGCCAGCAGCGTACTACCCGAATTCTATGGCTACACCTTC. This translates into CASSVLPEFYGYTF.